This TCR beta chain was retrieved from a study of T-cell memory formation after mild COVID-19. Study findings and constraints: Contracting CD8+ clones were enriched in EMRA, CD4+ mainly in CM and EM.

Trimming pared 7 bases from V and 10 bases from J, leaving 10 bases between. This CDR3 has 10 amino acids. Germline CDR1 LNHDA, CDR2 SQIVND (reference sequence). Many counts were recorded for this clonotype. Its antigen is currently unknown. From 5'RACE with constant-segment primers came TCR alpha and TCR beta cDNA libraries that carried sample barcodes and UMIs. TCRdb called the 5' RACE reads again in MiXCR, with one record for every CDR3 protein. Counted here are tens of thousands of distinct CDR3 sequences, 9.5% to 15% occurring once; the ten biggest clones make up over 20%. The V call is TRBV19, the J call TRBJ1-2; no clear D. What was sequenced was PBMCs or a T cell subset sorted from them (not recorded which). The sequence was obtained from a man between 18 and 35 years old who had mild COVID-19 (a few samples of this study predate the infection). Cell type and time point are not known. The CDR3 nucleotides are TGTGCCAGTAAAGGGCCCGACTACACCTTC. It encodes CASKGPDYTF.